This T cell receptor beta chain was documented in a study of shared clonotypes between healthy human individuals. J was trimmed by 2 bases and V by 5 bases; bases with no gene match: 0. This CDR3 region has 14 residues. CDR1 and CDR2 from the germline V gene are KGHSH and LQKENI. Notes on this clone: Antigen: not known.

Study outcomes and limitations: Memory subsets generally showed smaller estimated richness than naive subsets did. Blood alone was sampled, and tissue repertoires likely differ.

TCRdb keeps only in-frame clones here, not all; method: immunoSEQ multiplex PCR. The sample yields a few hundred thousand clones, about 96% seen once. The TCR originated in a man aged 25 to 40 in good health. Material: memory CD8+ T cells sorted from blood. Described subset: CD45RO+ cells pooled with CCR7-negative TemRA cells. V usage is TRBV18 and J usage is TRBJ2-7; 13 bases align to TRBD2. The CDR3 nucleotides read TGTGCCAGCTCAGGACTAGCGGGAGCCTACGAGCAGTACTTC. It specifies CASSGLAGAYEQYF. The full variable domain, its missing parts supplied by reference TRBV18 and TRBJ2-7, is NAGVMQNPRHLVRRRGQEARLRCSPMKGHSHVYWYRQLPEEGLKFMVYLQKENIIDESGMPKERFSAEFPKEGPSILRIQQVVRGDSAAYFCASSGLAGAYEQYFGPGTRLTVT.